These T cell receptor beta chains were read from a single sample in a study of regulatory T cells in long-lasting Graves disease. TCRdb reanalysed the multiplex PCR reads using MiXCR and keeps one entry per CDR3 protein. Of 500,000 or so distinct CDR3 sequences listed, 15% to 20% were seen once; the top ten hold 20% to 25%. The sample also formed part of further work on T cells in Graves' hyperthyroidism and ophthalmopathy.

The material sequenced was peripheral blood mononuclear cells (PBMCs), taken at new diagnosis, from a patient treated with antithyroid drugs. Source of these receptors: a woman aged 35-65 years with Graves disease. Each CDR3 is given with its conserved first and last residue. The size entry is marked missing in some rows and otherwise reads once, few, many or a size class.

J: TRBJ2-3; size: few; V: TRBV5-1; CDR3: CASMRGDADTQYF
J: TRBJ1-2; size: many; V: TRBV12-3/TRBV12-4; CDR3: CASSPLTQSVNYGYTF
J: TRBJ1-1; size: many; V: TRBV3-1; CDR3: CASSQAGGRVTEAFF
J: TRBJ2-5; size: many; V: TRBV12-3/TRBV12-4; CDR3: CASSFGQGARETQYF
J: TRBJ2-7; size: many; V: TRBV3-1; CDR3: CASSQLALAGNYEQYF
J: TRBJ1-5; size: -; V: TRBV6-2/TRBV6-3; CDR3: CASSYSWQGGNQPQHF
J: TRBJ1-1; size: many; V: TRBV6-1; CDR3: CASSEGGRRTEAFF
J: -; size: many; V: TRBV3-1; CDR3: CASSQPGQGVRGYTF
J: TRBJ1-2; size: many; V: TRBV20-1; CDR3: CSATDTSQNGYTF
J: TRBJ2-5; size: few; V: TRBV20-1; CDR3: CSARPRGVWKETQYF
J: TRBJ1-5; size: few; V: TRBV7-9; CDR3: CASSSTTGVGNQPQHF